This T cell receptor beta chain emerged from a study of cytomegalovirus exposure and HLA in healthy donors (dated by TCRdb to about 2017). Study-wide context: An earlier analysis of some 550 of the donors reported 250 to 300 Gb of sequence data and 117 million unique TCR beta sequences from 150 million to 200 million T cells. The study profiled the T cell repertoires of more than 500 subjects by immunosequencing and related them to cytomegalovirus serostatus. An earlier analysis of 587 of the donors used high-throughput TCR beta sequencing to judge whether each TCR beta V gene segment behaved as functional or pseudogenic. Alongside the repertoire data, information on donor age, sex, ethnicity and CMV serostatus was compiled. A few DR-DQ haplotypes were treated as single units for association and clustering because of strong linkage in the cohort. Rather than drawing on any new phenotypic data, the later analysis identified candidate immune exposures from TCR beta sequences and the way those sequences occurred across donors. In a later genetic analysis, genome-wide SNP genotypes for 398 of the 666 donors were used, and that subset was treated as a discovery cohort. The study aimed to test whether cataloging public T cell receptors could reveal signatures of past pathogen exposure. The number of typed donors differed by locus: about 620-640 for A, B, C, DRB1 and DQB1; approximately 530 for DQA1; over 600 for DPA1; and roughly 450 for DPB1. Among the roughly 390 genotyped donors, about 85% belonged to the genetic ancestry cluster associated with self-reported Caucasian donors. Both class I and class II loci were covered by HLA typing, at four-digit resolution. To predict cytomegalovirus infection status, the study brought together high-throughput TCR immunosequencing, statistical association of individual TCRs with disease status, and machine learning. In a later analysis, previously published TCR beta repertoires from 500 to 750 donors were re-analyzed and high-resolution HLA genotyping was added so that TCR occurrence patterns could be studied. Besides the first cohort of some 670 subjects, a separate validation cohort made up of over 100 different subjects was used. Every discovery cohort repertoire had been produced on one sequencing platform. Among 398 genotyped donors of the cohort, an average of about 240,000 unique TCR beta nucleotide sequences were sequenced per donor, roughly 18% of them non-productive. An early release covering just under 650 HLA-typed donors comprised 300 to 350 gigabases of sequencing data and around 85 million unique TCR sequences.

Overall study results and their limits: In vitro tests confirmed that three of the cytomegalovirus-associated TCR beta chains recognize cytomegalovirus antigens. According to a later analysis, parvovirus B19, influenza, CMV and Epstein-Barr virus appeared linked to several top co-occurrence clusters. Cytomegalovirus status was reported to be diagnosed by the classifier with high specificity and sensitivity in both the original and validation cohorts. Most CMV-associated TCR beta chains appeared to be HLA-restricted in a later analysis, and the HLA associations seemed to be driven largely by CMV exposure. Specific HLA alleles were associated with 15,000 to 20,000 TCR beta sequences at a false discovery rate of 0.05 in a later analysis. It was suggested by the authors that the approach could potentially be generalized to other disease states and immunological phenotypes. About 17 rarely observed V segments, including chromosome 9 orphons, were excluded from the earlier analysis of approximately 500 of the donors because counts were too low. Correlated functional status among segregating V segments might reflect linkage disequilibrium, but an unknown experimental factor could not be ruled out. Across donors, most TCR sequences were observed very rarely, whereas some public TCRs were present in many individuals. A later genetic analysis associated a missense DCLRE1C variant with V-gene and J-gene trimming of TCR beta chains, and an independent cohort replicated the association. The 87-base-pair reads could not distinguish some IMGT-functional V segments, including TRBV6-2 and TRBV6-3, so those segments were excluded. The study listed 164 TCR beta chains as associated with cytomegalovirus. Because some donors lacked HLA typing at each locus, the association tests relied only on the typed subset. A cluster of highly shared sequence variants was judged likely to represent a technical artifact of the sequencing pipeline. A later analysis found that HLA-associated TCR beta chains were more clonally expanded and had lower generation probabilities than equally common non-associated chains. In a later genetic analysis, fewer N-insertions in productive TCRs were reported among donors in an Asian-associated ancestry cluster than the 666-donor mean. In an earlier analysis of some 540 of the donors, most TCR beta V segments appeared in productive rearrangements about 87% or about 30% of the time, broadly matching IMGT annotations. Only TCR beta chains were sequenced in this cohort, and the absence of alpha or paired-chain data limited detectable features. Immune exposure information for the cohort was limited to CMV serostatus. A further reported finding was that TCR beta sequences accurately predicted the HLA-A and HLA-B alleles for most subjects in the first cohort. Presence/absence analyses assumed roughly uniform sequencing depth across donors, an assumption that may not hold. When HLA alleles, especially DR and DQ, strongly co-occurred, TCR associations were difficult to assign to individual alleles. In a later analysis, TCR association rates were found to vary across HLA loci, with the most associated TCRs seen for DRB1 alleles and the fewest for HLA-C alleles.

The library was produced with the immunoSEQ multiplex PCR assay. The multiplex PCR relied on a mix of 60 forward primers for TCR Vbeta segments and 13 reverse primers for TCR Jbeta segments. A multiplex PCR assay on genomic DNA amplified the CDR3 region of rearranged TCR beta genes. On the Illumina HiSeq System, the amplified TCR beta libraries were sequenced as 87-base-pair reads. Per the source publication's procedure: A later analysis counted 65 million to 90 million unique TCR beta chains across the 666 repertoires, and 10 million to 11 million of these chains were shared by at least two donors. To remove PCR and sequencing errors, raw reads were error-corrected and collapsed into unique sequences using a nearest-neighbor algorithm that merged closely related sequences. V, D and J gene segments were assigned by aligning CDR3 sequences to IMGT reference sequences. For a sequence to be retained, a match of at least six nucleotides to both a V gene segment and a J gene segment was required. A rearrangement was called productive if the CDR3 had no stop codons and remained in frame with V and J, and every other rearrangement was called non-productive. CDR3 was defined by IMGT convention, running from the second conserved V-encoded cysteine to the conserved J-encoded phenylalanine. In an earlier analysis of around 640 of the donors, sequences lacking an unambiguous match to a single V gene segment were excluded. An earlier analysis of several hundred of the donors called V segments functional above 56.7% productive rearrangements and segregating when the between-donor standard deviation exceeded 5%. A statistical classification framework was developed to diagnose cytomegalovirus status using the catalog of TCR beta chain sequences. In a later analysis, TCR nucleotide sequences were compared against IMGT/GENE-DB human TR gene sequences so that V and J genes could be assigned. In a later analysis, CDR3 sequences and most-parsimonious VDJ recombination scenarios were assigned using the TCRdist pipeline. A later analysis defined each TCR beta chain by its CDR3 amino acid sequence plus V-gene family, and excluded reads lacking a unique V-gene family. As a way to deal with suspected cross-contamination and a sequencing artifact, a later analysis dropped 500 to 700 nucleotide sequences that were highly shared and had low generation probability. A later analysis calculated a clonal expansion index for each public chain from normalized within-repertoire ranks of inferred template counts. In a later analysis, generation probabilities were computed with a VDJ recombination model fitted to out-of-frame rearrangements, and the resulting probabilities were checked against IGoR. A later analysis scored TCR-TCR, TCR-HLA and TCR-CMV co-occurrence with hypergeometric tests, applying a repertoire-size bias correction to TCR pairs. A later analysis estimated false discovery rates by permuting HLA or CMV assignments 20 times. In a later analysis, co-occurring TCRs were grouped with DBSCAN, and TCRdist sequence similarity was added when clustering was performed within HLA-allele-positive subsets. For co-occurrence clustering, repertoires with fewer than 30,000 or more than 120,000 public chains were excluded, along with roughly 5 repertoires with anomalous nucleotide sharing. TCRdb's version of the immuneACCESS table is confined to in-frame rearrangements and falls short of the full clone set. An unresolved V gene accounts for under half of the shortfall where checked; the remainder is of unknown origin. V and J calls and clone size are given by that table; D and trimming were obtained from the DNA. In this sample the table shows about 60,000 clones, around 80% of which occur a single time. The leading ten clones occupy about 4.7% of the sample.

In total, 630 or so healthy bone marrow donors made up the cohort. At the time of sampling, all cohort members were nominally healthy, though unrecorded immune exposures were likely present. The donor was CMV seronegative and belonged to the group of several hundred seronegative cohort members. Every donor gave a peripheral blood sample, and the peripheral blood mononuclear cells from that sample were used for TCR beta sequencing. The Qiagen DNeasy Blood Extraction Kit was used to extract genomic DNA from the blood cell samples. Trimming removed 3 bases from V and 3 bases from J, leaving 9 bases between the germline ends. The germline V gene (reference sequence) gives CDR1 as LNHDA and CDR2 as SQIVND. Inclusive of the bounding cysteine and phenylalanine, the CDR3 is 13 residues long. CDR3 DNA only is kept here, 39 bases in frame from base 1. As to this clone: Its recognized antigen is unknown. The input lacks base qualities; no much larger clone sits a single base away.

This receptor was obtained from a woman aged 30 to 39 in good health and CMV-seronegative. The sample consisted of PBMCs. Rearrangement joined TRBV19 to TRBJ2-7, with TRBD2 tentatively as D gene (5 bases match). The sequenced DNA: TGTGCCAGTAGTATCGGACTCAACTACGAGCAGTACTTC. This codes for CASSIGLNYEQYF. Here the CDR3 is joined to the reference TRBV19 and TRBJ2-7 genes, and the full variable domain is: DGGITQSPKYLFRKEGQNVTLSCEQNLNHDAMYWYRQDPGQGLRLIYYSQIVNDFQKGDIAEGYSVSREKKESFPLTVTSAQKNPTAFYLCASSIGLNYEQYFGPGTRLTVT.